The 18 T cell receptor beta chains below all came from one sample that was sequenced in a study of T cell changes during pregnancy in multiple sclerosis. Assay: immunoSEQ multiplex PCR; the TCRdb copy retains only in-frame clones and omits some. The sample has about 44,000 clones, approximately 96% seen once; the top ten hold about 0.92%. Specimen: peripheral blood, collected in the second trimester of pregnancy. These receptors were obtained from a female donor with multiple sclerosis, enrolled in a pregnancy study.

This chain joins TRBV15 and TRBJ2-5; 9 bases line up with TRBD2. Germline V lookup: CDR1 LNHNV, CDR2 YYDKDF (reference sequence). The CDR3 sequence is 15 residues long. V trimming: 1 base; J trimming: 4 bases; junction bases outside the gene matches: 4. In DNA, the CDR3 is TGTGCCACCAGCAGAGGGCGGGGGGGCCGAGAGACCCAGTACTTC. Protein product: CATSRGRGGRETQYF.

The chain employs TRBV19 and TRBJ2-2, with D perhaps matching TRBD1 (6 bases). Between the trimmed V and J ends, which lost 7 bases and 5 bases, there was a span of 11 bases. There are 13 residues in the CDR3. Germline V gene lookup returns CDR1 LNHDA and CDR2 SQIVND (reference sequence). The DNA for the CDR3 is TGTGCCAGTAACAGGGAGAGAACCGGGGAGCTGTTTTTT. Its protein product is CASNRERTGELFF.

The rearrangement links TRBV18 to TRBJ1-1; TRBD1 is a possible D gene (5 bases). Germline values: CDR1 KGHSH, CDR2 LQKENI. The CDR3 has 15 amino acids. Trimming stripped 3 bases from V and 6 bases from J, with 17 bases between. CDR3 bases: TGTGCCAGCTCACCCTCGGCAGGGAACGTCGCTGAAGCTTTCTTT. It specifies CASSPSAGNVAEAFF.

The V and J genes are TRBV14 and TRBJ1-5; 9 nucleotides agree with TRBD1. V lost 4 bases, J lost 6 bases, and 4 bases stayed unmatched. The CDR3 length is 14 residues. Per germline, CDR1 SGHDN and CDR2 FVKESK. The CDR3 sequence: CASSRTGDGQPQHF. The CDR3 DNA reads TGTGCCAGCAGCCGGACAGGGGACGGTCAGCCCCAGCATTTT.

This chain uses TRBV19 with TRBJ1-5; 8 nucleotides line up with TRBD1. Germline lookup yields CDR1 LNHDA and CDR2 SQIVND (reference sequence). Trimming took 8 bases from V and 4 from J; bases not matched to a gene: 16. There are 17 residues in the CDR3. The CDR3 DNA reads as TGTGCCAGTGGCGACAGGGGAGGACGTATTTGGAATCAGCCCCAGCATTTT. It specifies CASGDRGGRIWNQPQHF.

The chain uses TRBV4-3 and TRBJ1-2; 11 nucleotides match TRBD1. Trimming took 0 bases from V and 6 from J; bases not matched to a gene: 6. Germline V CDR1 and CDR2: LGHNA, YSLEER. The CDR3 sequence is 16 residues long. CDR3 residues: CASSQDPGQGADGYTF. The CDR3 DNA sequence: TGCGCCAGCAGCCAAGACCCCGGACAGGGGGCGGATGGCTACACCTTC.

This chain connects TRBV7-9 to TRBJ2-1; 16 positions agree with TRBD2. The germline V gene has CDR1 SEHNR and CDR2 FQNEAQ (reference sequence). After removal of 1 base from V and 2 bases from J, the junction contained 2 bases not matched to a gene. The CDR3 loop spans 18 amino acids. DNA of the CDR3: TGTGCCAGCAGCTTAGGGGGACTAGCGGGAGGGCCCTACAATGAGCAGTTCTTC. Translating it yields CASSLGGLAGGPYNEQFF.

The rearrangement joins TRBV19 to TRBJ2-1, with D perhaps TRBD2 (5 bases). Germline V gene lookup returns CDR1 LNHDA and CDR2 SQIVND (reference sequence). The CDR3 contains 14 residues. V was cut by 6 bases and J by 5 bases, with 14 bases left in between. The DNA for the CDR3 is TGTGCCAGTAGGGGGAGTCTATGGGACAATGAGCAGTTCTTC. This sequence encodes CASRGSLWDNEQFF. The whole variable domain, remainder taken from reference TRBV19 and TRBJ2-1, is DGGITQSPKYLFRKEGQNVTLSCEQNLNHDAMYWYRQDPGQGLRLIYYSQIVNDFQKGDIAEGYSVSREKKESFPLTVTSAQKNPTAFYLCASRGSLWDNEQFFGPGTRLTVL.

The CDR3 here is CATSRAVVQTRSEQFF. The CDR3 bases are TGTGCCACCAGCAGAGCCGTGGTTCAGACTCGGAGTGAGCAGTTCTTC. V gene TRBV15 combines with J gene TRBJ2-1; D unclear. The CDR3 spans 16 residues. V was cut by 1 base and J by 9 bases, with 19 bases left in between. Germline V lookup: CDR1 LNHNV, CDR2 YYDKDF (reference sequence). Filled out from reference TRBV15 and TRBJ2-1, the complete variable domain reads DAMVIQNPRYQVTQFGKPVTLSCSQTLNHNVMYWYQQKSSQAPKLLFHYYDKDFNNEADTPDNFQSRRPNTSFCFLDIRSPGLGDTAMYLCATSRAVVQTRSEQFFGPGTRLTVL.

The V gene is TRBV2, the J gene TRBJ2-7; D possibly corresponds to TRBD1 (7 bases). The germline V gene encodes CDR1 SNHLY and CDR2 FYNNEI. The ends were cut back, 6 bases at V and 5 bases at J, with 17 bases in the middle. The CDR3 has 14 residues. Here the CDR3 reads CASRVQGGLNEQYF. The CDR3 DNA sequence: TGTGCCAGCAGGGTCCAGGGGGGATTGAACGAGCAGTACTTC.

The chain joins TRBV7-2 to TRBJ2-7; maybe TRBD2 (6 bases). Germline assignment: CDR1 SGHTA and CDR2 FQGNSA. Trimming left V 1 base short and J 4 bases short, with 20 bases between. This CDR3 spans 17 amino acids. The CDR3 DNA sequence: TGTGCCAGCAGCTTAGTCGGTTGGAGGGTCGCGACTTACGAGCAGTACTTC. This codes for CASSLVGWRVATYEQYF.

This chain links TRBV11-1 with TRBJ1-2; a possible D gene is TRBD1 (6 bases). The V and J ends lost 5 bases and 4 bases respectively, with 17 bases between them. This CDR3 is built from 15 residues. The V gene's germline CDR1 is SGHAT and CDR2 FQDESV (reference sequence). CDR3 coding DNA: TGTGCCAGCAGCGTTGCCGGGACAAACACCTATGGCTACACCTTC. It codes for CASSVAGTNTYGYTF.

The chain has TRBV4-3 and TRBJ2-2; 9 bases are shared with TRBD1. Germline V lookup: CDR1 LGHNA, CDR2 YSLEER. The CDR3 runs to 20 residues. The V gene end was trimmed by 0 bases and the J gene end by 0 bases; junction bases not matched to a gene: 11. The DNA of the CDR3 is TGCGCCAGCAGCCAAGATAGGAAGGGACAGGGTACCGCGAACACCGGGGAGCTGTTTTTT. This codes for CASSQDRKGQGTANTGELFF.

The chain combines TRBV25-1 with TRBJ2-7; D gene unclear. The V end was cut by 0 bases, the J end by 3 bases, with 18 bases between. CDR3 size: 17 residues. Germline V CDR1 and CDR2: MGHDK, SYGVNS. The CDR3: CASSEYGTRATYYEQYF. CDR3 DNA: TGTGCCAGCAGTGAATACGGCACCAGAGCGACGTACTACGAGCAGTACTTC.

The CDR3 spells CASSFDATGATGELFF. CDR3 DNA sequence: TGTGCCAGCAGCTTTGACGCGACAGGGGCAACCGGGGAGCTGTTTTTT. The chain combines TRBV7-9 with TRBJ2-2; 8 nucleotides agree with TRBD1. The trim removed 3 bases at V and 5 bases at J, leaving 8 bases unmatched. There are 16 residues in the CDR3. Germline V lookup: CDR1 SEHNR, CDR2 FQNEAQ (reference sequence).

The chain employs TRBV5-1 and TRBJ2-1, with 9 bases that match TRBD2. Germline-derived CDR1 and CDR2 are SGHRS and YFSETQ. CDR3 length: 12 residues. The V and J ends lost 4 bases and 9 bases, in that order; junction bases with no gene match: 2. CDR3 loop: CASSGGGGEQFF. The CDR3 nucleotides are TGCGCCAGCAGCGGCGGGGGGGGTGAGCAGTTCTTC.

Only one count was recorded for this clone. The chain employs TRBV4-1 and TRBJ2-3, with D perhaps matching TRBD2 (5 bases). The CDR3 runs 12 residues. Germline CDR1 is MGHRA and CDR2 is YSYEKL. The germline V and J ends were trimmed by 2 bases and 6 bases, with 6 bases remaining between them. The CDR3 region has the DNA TGCGCCAGCAGCCAACCGGGGGATACGCAGTATTTT. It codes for CASSQPGDTQYF.

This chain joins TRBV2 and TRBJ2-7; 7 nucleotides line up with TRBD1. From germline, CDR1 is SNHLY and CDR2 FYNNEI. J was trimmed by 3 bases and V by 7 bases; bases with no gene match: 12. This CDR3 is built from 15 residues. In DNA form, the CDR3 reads TGTGCCAGCACATCACCCCGGGACAGCATCTACGAGCAGTACTTC. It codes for CASTSPRDSIYEQYF. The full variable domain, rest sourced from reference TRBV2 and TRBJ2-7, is EPEVTQTPSHQVTQMGQEVILRCVPISNHLYFYWYRQILGQKVEFLVSFYNNEISEKSEIFDDQFSVERPDGSNFTLKIRSTKLEDSAMYFCASTSPRDSIYEQYFGPGTRLTVT.